This TCR beta chain emerged from a study of graft-versus-host responses after intestinal transplantation. Study overall: Grafts that recipients had were multivisceral, liver-intestinal, or isolated intestinal transplants. Anti-thymocyte globulin was used for induction in all recipients, who then took tacrolimus and steroids for approximately 3 years. Study findings and constraints: Declining HvG levels early post-transplant were linked to peak circulating GvH clone levels. Among recipient marrow samples, GvH clones were found; some appeared first in ileum or blood.

V was pared by 7 bases and J by 3 bases, with 19 bases between. Germline V CDR1 and CDR2: SGHAT, FQNNGV. CDR3 length equals 16 residues. The starting material, graft tissue, was processed to release intraepithelial and lamina propria lymphocytes. Method: immunoSEQ multiplex PCR; TCRdb's copy keeps in-frame clones and lacks some. The data contain some 17,000 clones, approximately 80% of them singletons. In regard to this clone: Antigen unknown.

This rearrangement joins TRBV11-2 to TRBJ1-3; unclear D gene. The TCR was taken from a human patient who received an intestinal transplant, so some T cells may come from the graft donor. This sample comprised ileum tissue, obtained roughly 98 days after intestinal transplant. The CDR3 DNA reads TGTGCCAGCAACCCCCTCCCCCCGGGAGGTGGAAACACCATATATTTT. Protein: CASNPLPPGGGNTIYF.